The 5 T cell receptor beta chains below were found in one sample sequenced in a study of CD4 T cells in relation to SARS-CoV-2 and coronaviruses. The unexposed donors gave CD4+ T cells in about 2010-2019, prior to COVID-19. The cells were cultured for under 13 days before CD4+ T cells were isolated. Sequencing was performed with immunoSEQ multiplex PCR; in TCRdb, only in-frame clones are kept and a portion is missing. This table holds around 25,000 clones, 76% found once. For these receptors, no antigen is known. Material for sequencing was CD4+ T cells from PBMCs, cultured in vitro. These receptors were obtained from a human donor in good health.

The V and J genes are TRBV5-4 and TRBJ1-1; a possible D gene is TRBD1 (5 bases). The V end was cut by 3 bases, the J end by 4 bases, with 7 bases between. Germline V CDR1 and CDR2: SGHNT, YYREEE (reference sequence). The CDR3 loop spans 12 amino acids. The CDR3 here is CASSWGGTEAFF. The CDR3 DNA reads TGTGCCAGCAGCTGGGGGGGCACTGAAGCTTTCTTT.

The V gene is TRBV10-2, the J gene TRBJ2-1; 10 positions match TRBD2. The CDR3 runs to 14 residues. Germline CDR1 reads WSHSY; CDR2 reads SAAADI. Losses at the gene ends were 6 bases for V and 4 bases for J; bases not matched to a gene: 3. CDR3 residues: CASRAGGLYNEQFF. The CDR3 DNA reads TGCGCCAGCAGAGCGGGAGGGCTTTACAATGAGCAGTTCTTC.

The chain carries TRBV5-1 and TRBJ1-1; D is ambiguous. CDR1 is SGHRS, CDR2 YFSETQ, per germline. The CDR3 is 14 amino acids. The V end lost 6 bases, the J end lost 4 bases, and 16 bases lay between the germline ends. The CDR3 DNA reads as TGCGCCAGCAAAGAGACCCCCTGGGGCACTGAAGCTTTCTTT. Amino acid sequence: CASKETPWGTEAFF.

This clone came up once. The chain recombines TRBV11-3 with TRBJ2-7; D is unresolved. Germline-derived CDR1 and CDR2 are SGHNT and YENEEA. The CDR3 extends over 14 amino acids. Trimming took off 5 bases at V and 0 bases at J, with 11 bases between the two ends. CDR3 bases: TGTGCCAGCAGCACTGGATCAAGCTCCTACGAGCAGTACTTC. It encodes CASSTGSSSYEQYF.

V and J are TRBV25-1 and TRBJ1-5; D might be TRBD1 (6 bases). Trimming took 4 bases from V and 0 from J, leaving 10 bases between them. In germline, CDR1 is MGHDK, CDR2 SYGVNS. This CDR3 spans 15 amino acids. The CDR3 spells CASSGRDISNQPQHF. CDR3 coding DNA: TGTGCCAGCAGTGGACGGGACATTAGCAATCAGCCCCAGCATTTT.